This T cell receptor beta chain was sequenced in a study of radiation and T cells in renal cell carcinoma. Measured with immunoSEQ multiplex PCR; TCRdb has only the in-frame clones, and not every one. The sample has around 140,000 clones, roughly 90% seen once. This CDR3 contains 16 residues. The V end lost 7 bases, the J end lost 5 bases, and 23 bases lay between the germline ends. Germline-derived CDR1 and CDR2 are SEHNR and FQNEAQ (reference sequence). Documented time point: blood 4 weeks post-SBRT, at nephrectomy. As to treatment: 15 Gy SBRT to primary tumor, nephrectomy 4 weeks later. This sample comprised blood, obtained from a patient whose treatment included radiotherapy and nephrectomy. This chain links TRBV7-9 with TRBJ1-1; no reliable D call. The clonotype originates from a woman between 45 and 60 years old with renal cell carcinoma. CDR3 bases: TGTGCCAGCACCCCGGACCGATTACCCCGGGGTACTGAAGCTTTCTTT. Protein sequence: CASTPDRLPRGTEAFF.